These T cell receptor beta chains were read from a single sample in a study of T cell changes during pregnancy in multiple sclerosis. TCRdb's copy holds only in-frame clones and misses some; the assay was immunoSEQ multiplex PCR. The sample carries around 70,000 clones, 90% to 95% recorded once. The sample in question was peripheral blood, obtained in the first trimester of pregnancy. These TCRs come from a female donor in good health, enrolled as a control in a pregnancy study. The CDR3 runs from the conserved cysteine through the conserved F or W. A D gene is named only where the DNA matches it firmly. Only part of the rows carry a size: once, few, many, or a class if the clone is expanded.

TRBJ2-3 | TRBV6-1 | few | TRBD2 | TGTGCCAGCAGTGAACTGGGGACTAGCGGGACCGCAGATACGCAGTATTTT | CASSELGTSGTADTQYF
TRBJ1-1 | TRBV6-5 | NA | TRBD1 | TGTGCCAGCAGTTATTACAGGGGGAACACTGAAGCTTTCTTT | CASSYYRGNTEAFF
TRBJ2-5 | TRBV5-1 | NA | TRBD1 | TGCGCCAGCAGCCCAGACAGGGGGTCTGAGACCCAGTACTTC | CASSPDRGSETQYF
TRBJ2-7 | TRBV7-2 | NA | TRBD2 | TGTGCCAGCAGCTTAAGCGGGGCCAATTACGAGCAGTACTTC | CASSLSGANYEQYF
TRBJ2-5 | TRBV4-1 | NA | TRBD2 | TGCGCCAGCAGCCGTATGGGACTAGCGGTTGAGACCCAGTACTTC | CASSRMGLAVETQYF
TRBJ2-1 | TRBV5-1 | NA | TRBD1 | TGCGCCAGCAGCTACGGGACAGGGATCAATGAGCAGTTCTTC | CASSYGTGINEQFF
TRBJ1-3 | TRBV28 | NA | NA | TGTGCCAGCAGCAACTCCCGGGAAGGAAACACCATATATTTT | CASSNSREGNTIYF
TRBJ1-3 | TRBV28 | NA | NA | TGTGCCAGCAGTTTATCCTATTCCTCTGGAAACACCATATATTTT | CASSLSYSSGNTIYF
TRBJ2-7 | TRBV11-3 | once | NA | TGTGCCAGCAGCTTAGTGTCGATAGAAGAGGGCTCCTACGAGCAGTACTTC | CASSLVSIEEGSYEQYF
TRBJ2-5 | TRBV7-9 | once | NA | TGTGCCAGCAGCTCCTATTTTACGGGGGACGAGACCCAGTACTTC | CASSSYFTGDETQYF
TRBJ2-2 | TRBV10-3 | NA | NA | TGTGCCATCAGTGATATGGACAGCACCGGGGAGCTGTTTTTT | CAISDMDSTGELFF
TRBJ2-3 | TRBV5-1 | NA | NA | TGCGCCAGCAGCTTGGCAACGGAGGGGGATACGCAGTATTTT | CASSLATEGDTQYF
TRBJ2-7 | TRBV11-2 | once | TRBD1 | TGTGCCAGCAGCTACACCCGACAGGGCGGCGAGCAGTACTTC | CASSYTRQGGEQYF
TRBJ2-6 | TRBV7-8 | NA | NA | TGTGCCAGCAGCTTAGTGCGACTTCAACTCTTCTCTGGGGCCAACGTCCTGACTTTC | CASSLVRLQLFSGANVLTF
TRBJ2-6 | TRBV4-2 | NA | NA | TGTGCCAGCAGCCCCCGACAGGAGGCCAGCTCTGGGGCCAACGTCCTGACTTTC | CASSPRQEASSGANVLTF
TRBJ2-5 | TRBV10-3 | NA | TRBD2 | TGTGCCATCAGTGACCCCGGGACTAGCGGGAAAGAGACCCAGTACTTC | CAISDPGTSGKETQYF